The next 4 T cell receptor beta chains were all read from a single sample in a study of type 1 regulatory T cells (dated by TCRdb to the early 2020s). The sample was run on an Illumina MiSeq. TCRdb reprocessed the public reads (quality trimming at Q25 with fastp, clone calling with MiXCR) and kept in-frame beta chains. Merged by CDR3 protein, the rows form single entries marked with the most common genes and DNA. Present in this sample are roughly 62,000 distinct CDR3 sequences, approximately 60% of which were seen just once. The ten biggest clones cover less than 2% of the sample. No antigen has been assigned to these receptors. Sequenced sample: cultured non-Tr1 T cells, either the whole culture or a sorted T cell fraction (not recorded which). The cell subset or site label, as the study defines it: non-Tr1 population from the T-allo10 product. These TCRs come from a human donor in good health.

CDR3 nucleotides: TGTGCCAGCAGCTCCGGGACAGGGGGAGTGAGGGACACCGGGGAGCTGTTTTTT. It translates to CASSSGTGGVRDTGELFF. The chain is built from TRBV11-2 and TRBJ2-2, with TRBD1 identical over 11 bases. This CDR3 is 18 amino acids long. Germline CDR1 SGHAT, CDR2 FQNNGV. J was trimmed by 3 bases and V by 4 bases; bases with no gene match: 10.

This chain uses TRBV20-1 with TRBJ2-7; TRBD2 might be the D (8 bases). CDR3 length: 16 amino acids. The V end lost 1 base, the J end lost 7 bases, and 23 bases lay between the germline ends. From germline, CDR1 is DFQATT and CDR2 SNEGSKA (reference sequence). In DNA form, the CDR3 reads TGCAGTGCTAGAGCTCAGACTAGCGCCCGCAGGGGGGAGCAGTACTTC. This codes for CSARAQTSARRGEQYF.

The chain has TRBV7-2 and TRBJ2-5; no clear D gene. V lost 4 bases and J lost 4, with 4 bases in between. This CDR3 comprises 11 residues. The germline V gene encodes CDR1 SGHTA and CDR2 FQGNSA. The CDR3 protein is CASSSIETQYF. The DNA for the CDR3 is TGTGCCAGCAGCTCTATAGAGACCCAGTACTTC.

The chain is built from TRBV6-5 and TRBJ1-1; D gene unclear. The V end was cut by 6 bases, the J end by 3 bases, with 14 bases between. The length of the CDR3 is 14 residues. CDR1 and CDR2 (germline): MNHEY, SVGAGI. CDR3 loop: CASRRLGGDTEAFF. CDR3 bases: TGTGCCAGCAGGAGACTTGGTGGAGACACTGAAGCTTTCTTT.